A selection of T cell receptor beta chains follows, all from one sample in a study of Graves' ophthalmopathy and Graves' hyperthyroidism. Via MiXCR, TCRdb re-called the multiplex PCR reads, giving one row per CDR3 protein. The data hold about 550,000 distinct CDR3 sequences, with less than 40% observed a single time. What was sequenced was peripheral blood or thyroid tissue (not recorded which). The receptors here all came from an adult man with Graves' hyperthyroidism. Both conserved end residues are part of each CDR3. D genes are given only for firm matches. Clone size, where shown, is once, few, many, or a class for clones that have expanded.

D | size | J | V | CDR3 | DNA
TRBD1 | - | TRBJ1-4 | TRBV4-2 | CASSQDTGQGNEKLFF | TGTGCCAGCAGCCAAGATACGGGACAGGGAAATGAAAAACTGTTTTTT
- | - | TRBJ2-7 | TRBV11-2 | CASSQLEPRNEQYF | TGTGCCAGCAGCCAACTGGAACCCCGTAATGAGCAGTACTTC
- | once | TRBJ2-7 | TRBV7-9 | CAWRAAGTSYKQYF | TGTGCCTGGAGGGCAGCCGGGACCTCTTACAAGCAGTACTTC
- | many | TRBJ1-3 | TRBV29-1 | CSAGAGNTIYF | TGCAGCGCTGGGGCTGGAAACACCATATATTTT
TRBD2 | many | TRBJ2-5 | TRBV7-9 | CASSPRGIAGVQETQYF | TGTGCCAGCAGCCCCCGAGGGATAGCGGGAGTCCAAGAGACCCAGTACTTC
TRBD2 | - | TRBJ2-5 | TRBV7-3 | CANSQDRQLAGGETQYF | TGCGCCAACAGCCAAGATCGGCAGCTAGCGGGGGGTGAGACCCAGTACTTC
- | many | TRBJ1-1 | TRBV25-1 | CASSEIQGFQAFF | TGTGCCAGCAGTGAAATCCAAGGGTTCCAAGCTTTCTTT
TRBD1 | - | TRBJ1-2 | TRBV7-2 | CASIRTGGYTF | TGTGCCAGCATCCGGACAGGGGGCTACACCTTC
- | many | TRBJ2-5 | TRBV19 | CASSIVGRGQETQYF | TGTGCCAGTAGTATAGTGGGAAGGGGACAAGAGACCCAGTACTTC
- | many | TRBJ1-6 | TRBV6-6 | CASSYSGGGQPLHF | TGTGCCAGCAGTTACTCGGGCGGGGGGCAACCCCTCCACTTT
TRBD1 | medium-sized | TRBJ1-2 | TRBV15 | CAAGQTNHYGYTF | TGTGCCGCGGGACAGACTAACCACTATGGCTACACCTTC
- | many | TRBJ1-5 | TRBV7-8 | CASSLIPEVNQPQHF | TGTGCCAGCAGCTTAATTCCCGAAGTCAATCAGCCCCAGCATTTT
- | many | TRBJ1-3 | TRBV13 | CASSPGPRGNTIYF | TGTGCCAGCAGCCCGGGACCGCGAGGAAACACCATATATTTT
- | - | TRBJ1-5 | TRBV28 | CASSLFDQPQHF | TGTGCCAGCAGTTTATTCGATCAGCCCCAGCATTTT
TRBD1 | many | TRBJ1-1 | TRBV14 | CASSQLDRASLAFF | TGTGCCAGCAGCCAACTGGACAGGGCCTCTCTAGCTTTCTTT
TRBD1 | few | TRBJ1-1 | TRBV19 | CAWRQGLMNTEAFF | TGTGCCTGGAGACAGGGTCTCATGAACACTGAAGCTTTCTTT
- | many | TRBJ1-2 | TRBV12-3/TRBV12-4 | CASSLGVGGGYTF | TGTGCCAGCAGTTTAGGGGTAGGAGGGGGCTACACCTTC
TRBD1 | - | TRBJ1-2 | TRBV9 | CASSAIVGTDYGYTF | TGTGCCAGCAGCGCCATTGTGGGGACAGACTATGGCTACACCTTC
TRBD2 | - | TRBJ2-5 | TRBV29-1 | CSPTRTSWETQYF | TGCAGCCCGACCCGGACTAGCTGGGAGACCCAGTACTTC
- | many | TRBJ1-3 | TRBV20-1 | CSAHSGNTIYF | TGCAGTGCGCACTCTGGAAACACCATATATTTT
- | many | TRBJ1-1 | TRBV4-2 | CASSQDDRQGSTEAFF | TGTGCCAGCAGCCAAGATGATCGGCAGGGTAGCACTGAAGCTTTCTTT
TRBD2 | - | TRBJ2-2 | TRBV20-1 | CSASSHGTSAGELFF | TGCAGTGCCAGCAGTCACGGGACTAGCGCCGGGGAGCTGTTTTTT
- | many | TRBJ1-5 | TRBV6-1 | CASSDGRASNQPQHF | TGTGCCAGCAGTGATGGAAGGGCAAGCAATCAGCCCCAGCATTTT
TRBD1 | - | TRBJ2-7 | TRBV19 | CASSEENMDRDEQYF | TGTGCCAGTAGCGAGGAAAACATGGACAGGGACGAGCAGTACTTC
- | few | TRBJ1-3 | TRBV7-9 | CASSWRHGQHSGNTIYF | TGTGCCAGCAGCTGGCGCCATGGACAACATTCTGGAAACACCATATATTTT
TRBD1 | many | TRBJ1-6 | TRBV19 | CASSRAGTGFNSPLHF | TGTGCCAGTAGTCGTGCTGGGACAGGGTTTAATTCACCCCTCCACTTT
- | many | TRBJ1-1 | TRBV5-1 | CASSYDGGHTEAFF | TGCGCCAGCAGTTATGATGGGGGGCATACTGAAGCTTTCTTT
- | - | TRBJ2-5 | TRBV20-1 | CSARNRAETQYF | TGCAGTGCTAGGAACAGGGCCGAGACCCAGTACTTC
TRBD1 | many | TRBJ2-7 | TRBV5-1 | CASSLRAPGTGTYEQYF | TGCGCCAGCAGCTTGAGGGCTCCCGGGACAGGGACCTACGAGCAGTACTTC